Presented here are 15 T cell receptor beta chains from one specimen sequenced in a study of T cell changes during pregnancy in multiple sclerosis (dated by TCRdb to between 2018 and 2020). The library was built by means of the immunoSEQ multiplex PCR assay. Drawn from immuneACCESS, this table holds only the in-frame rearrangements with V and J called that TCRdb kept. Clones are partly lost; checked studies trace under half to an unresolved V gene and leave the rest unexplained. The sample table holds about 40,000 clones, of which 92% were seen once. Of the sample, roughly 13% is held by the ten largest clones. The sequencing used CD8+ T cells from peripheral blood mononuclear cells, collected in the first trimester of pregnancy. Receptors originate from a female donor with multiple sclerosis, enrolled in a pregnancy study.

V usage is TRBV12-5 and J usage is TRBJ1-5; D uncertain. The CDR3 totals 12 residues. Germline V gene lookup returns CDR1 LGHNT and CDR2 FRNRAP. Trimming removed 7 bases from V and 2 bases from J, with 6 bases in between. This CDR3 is CASASGNQPQHF. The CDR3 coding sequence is TGTGCTAGTGCCAGTGGCAATCAGCCCCAGCATTTT.

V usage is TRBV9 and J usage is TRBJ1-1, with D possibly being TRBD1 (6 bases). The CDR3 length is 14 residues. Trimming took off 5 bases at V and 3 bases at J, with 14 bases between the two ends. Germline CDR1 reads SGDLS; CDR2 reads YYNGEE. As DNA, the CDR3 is TGTGCCAGCAGTCTAGGGGGAATAGACACTGAAGCTTTCTTT. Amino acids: CASSLGGIDTEAFF. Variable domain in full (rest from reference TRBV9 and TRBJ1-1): DSGVTQTPKHLITATGQRVTLRCSPRSGDLSVYWYQQSLDQGLQFLIQYYNGEERAKGNILERFSAQQFPDLHSELNLSSLELGDSALYFCASSLGGIDTEAFFGQGTRLTVV.

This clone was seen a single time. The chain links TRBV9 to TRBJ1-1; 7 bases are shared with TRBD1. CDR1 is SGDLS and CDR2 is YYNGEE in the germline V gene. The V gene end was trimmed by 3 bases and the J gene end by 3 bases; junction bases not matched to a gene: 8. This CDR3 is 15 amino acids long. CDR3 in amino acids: CASSGPTGKYTEAFF. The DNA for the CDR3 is TGTGCCAGCAGCGGTCCGACAGGGAAGTACACTGAAGCTTTCTTT.

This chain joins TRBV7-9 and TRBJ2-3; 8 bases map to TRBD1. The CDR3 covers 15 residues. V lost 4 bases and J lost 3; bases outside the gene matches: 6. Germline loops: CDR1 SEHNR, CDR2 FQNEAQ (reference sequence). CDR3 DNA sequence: TGTGCCAGCAGCTCGACAGGGGAAGGAACAGATACGCAGTATTTT. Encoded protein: CASSSTGEGTDTQYF.

The CDR3 is CASSLGTEAQAFF. CDR3 sequence (DNA): TGTGCCAGCAGCCTCGGGACAGAGGCTCAGGCTTTCTTT. This chain connects TRBV7-8 to TRBJ1-1, with TRBD1 matching 7 bases. Germline V gene data show CDR1 as SGHVS and CDR2 as FQNEAQ. The CDR3 spans 13 residues. With V trimmed by 5 bases and J by 11 bases, 11 bases remained unmatched.

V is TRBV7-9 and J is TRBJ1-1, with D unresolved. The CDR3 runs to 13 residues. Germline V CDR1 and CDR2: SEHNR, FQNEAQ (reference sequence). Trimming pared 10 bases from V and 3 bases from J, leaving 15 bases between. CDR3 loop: CATRWGVDTEAFF. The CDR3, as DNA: TGTGCCACCAGATGGGGAGTAGACACTGAAGCTTTCTTT.

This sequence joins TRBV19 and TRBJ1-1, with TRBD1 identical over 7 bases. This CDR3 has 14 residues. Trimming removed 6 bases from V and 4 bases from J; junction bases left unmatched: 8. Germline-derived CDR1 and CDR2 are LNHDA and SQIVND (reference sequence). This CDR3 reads CASSTGEGGTEAFF. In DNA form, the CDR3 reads TGTGCCAGTAGCACAGGGGAAGGAGGCACTGAAGCTTTCTTT.

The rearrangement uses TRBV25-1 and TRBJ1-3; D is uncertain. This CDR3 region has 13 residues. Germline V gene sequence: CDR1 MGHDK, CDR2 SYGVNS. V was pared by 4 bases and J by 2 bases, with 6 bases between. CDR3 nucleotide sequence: TGTGCCAGCAGTGGGCCTCCTGGAAACACCATATATTTT. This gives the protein CASSGPPGNTIYF.

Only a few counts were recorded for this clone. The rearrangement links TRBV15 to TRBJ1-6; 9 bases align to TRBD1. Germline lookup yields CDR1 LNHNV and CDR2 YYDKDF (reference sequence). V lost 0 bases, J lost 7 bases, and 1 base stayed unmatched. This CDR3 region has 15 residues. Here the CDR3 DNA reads TGTGCCACCAGCAGAGACACAGGGGGCAATTCACCCCTCCACTTT. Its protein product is CATSRDTGGNSPLHF.

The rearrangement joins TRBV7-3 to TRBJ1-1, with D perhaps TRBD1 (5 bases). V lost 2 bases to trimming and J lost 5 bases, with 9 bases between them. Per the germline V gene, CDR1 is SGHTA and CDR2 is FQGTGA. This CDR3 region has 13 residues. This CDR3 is CASSLAGKTEAFF. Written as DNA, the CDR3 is TGTGCCAGCAGCTTAGCAGGGAAGACTGAAGCTTTCTTT.

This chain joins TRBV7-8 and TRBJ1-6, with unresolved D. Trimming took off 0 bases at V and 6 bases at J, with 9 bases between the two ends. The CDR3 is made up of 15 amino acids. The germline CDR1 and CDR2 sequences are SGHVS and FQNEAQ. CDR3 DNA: TGTGCCAGCAGCTTAGCCCCCAGCGGTAATTCACCCCTCCACTTT. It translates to CASSLAPSGNSPLHF.

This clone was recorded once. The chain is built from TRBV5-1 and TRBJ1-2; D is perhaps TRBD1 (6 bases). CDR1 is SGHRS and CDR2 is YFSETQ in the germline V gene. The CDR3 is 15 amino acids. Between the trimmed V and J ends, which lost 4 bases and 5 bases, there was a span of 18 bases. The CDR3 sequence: CASSPEGLGAYGYTF. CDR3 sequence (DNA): TGCGCCAGCAGCCCGGAAGGGCTGGGGGCATATGGCTACACCTTC.

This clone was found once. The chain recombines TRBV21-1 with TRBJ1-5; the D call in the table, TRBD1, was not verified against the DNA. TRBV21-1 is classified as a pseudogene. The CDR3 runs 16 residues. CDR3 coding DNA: TGTGCCAGCAGCAAAGGGGACAGAAATAGCAATCAGCCCCAGCATTTT. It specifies CASSKGDRNSNQPQHF.

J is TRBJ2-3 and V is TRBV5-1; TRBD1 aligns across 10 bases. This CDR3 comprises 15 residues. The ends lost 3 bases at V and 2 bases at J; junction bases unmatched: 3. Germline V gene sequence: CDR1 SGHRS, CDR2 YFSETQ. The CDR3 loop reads CASSWGQGNTDTQYF. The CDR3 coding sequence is TGCGCCAGCAGCTGGGGACAGGGGAACACAGATACGCAGTATTTT. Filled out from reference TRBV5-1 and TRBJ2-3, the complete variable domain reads KAGVTQTPRYLIKTRGQQVTLSCSPISGHRSVSWYQQTPGQGLQFLFEYFSETQRNKGNFPGRFSGRQFSNSRSEMNVSTLELGDSALYLCASSWGQGNTDTQYFGPGTRLTVL.

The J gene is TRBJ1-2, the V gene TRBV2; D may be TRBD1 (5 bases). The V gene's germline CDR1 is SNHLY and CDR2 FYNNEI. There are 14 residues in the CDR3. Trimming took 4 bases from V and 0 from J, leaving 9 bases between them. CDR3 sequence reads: CASSVKGPNYGYTF. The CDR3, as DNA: TGTGCCAGCAGTGTGAAGGGGCCTAACTATGGCTACACCTTC. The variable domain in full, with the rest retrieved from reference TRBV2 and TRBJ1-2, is EPEVTQTPSHQVTQMGQEVILRCVPISNHLYFYWYRQILGQKVEFLVSFYNNEISEKSEIFDDQFSVERPDGSNFTLKIRSTKLEDSAMYFCASSVKGPNYGYTFGSGTRLTVV.